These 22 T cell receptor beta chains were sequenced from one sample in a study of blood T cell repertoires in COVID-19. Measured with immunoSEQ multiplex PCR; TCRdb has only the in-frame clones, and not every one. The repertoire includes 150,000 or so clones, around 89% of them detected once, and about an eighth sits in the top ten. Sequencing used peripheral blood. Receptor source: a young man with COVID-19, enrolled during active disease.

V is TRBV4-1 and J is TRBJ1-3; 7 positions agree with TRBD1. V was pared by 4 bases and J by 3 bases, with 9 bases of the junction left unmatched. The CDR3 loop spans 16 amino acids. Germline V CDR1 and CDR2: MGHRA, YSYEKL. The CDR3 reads CASSLTGLSRGNTIYF. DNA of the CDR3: TGCGCCAGCAGCCTGACAGGGCTAAGTCGTGGAAACACCATATATTTT.

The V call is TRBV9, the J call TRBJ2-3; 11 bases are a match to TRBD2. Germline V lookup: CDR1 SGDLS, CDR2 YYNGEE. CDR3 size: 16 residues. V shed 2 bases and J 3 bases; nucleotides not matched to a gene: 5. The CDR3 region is CASSVTSGSGTDTQYF. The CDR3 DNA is TGTGCCAGCAGCGTTACTAGCGGGAGTGGGACAGATACGCAGTATTTT.

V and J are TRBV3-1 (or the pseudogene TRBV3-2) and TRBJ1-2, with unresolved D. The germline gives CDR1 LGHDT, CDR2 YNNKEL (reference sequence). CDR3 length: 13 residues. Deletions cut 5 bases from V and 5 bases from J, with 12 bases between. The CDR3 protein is CASSRTAVYGYTF. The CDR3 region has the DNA TGTGCCAGCAGCAGGACTGCGGTGTATGGCTACACCTTC.

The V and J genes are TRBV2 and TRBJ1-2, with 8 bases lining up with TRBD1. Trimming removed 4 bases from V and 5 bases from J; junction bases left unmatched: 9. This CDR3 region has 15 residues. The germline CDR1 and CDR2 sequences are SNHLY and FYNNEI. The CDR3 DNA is TGTGCCAGCAGTGCTCAGGGGGCGCGAGGTTATGGCTACACCTTC. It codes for CASSAQGARGYGYTF.

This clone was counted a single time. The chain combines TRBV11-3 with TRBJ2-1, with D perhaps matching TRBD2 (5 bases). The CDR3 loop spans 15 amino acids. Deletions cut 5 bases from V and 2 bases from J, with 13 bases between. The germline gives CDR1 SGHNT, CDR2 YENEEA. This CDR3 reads CASSEGLAPYNEQFF. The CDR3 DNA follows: TGTGCCAGCAGCGAGGGCCTAGCTCCCTACAATGAGCAGTTCTTC.

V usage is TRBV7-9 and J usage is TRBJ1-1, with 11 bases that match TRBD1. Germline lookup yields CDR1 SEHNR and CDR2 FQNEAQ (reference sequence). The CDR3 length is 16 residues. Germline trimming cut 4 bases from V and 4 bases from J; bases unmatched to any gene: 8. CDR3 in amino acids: CASSSGQGAWITEAFF. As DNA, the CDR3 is TGTGCCAGCAGCTCCGGACAGGGGGCGTGGATCACTGAAGCTTTCTTT.

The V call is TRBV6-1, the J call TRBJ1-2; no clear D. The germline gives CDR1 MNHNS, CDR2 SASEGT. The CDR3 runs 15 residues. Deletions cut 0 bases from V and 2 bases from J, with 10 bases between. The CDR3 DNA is TGTGCCAGCAGTGAAGCGTCGAGGCAGAACTATGGCTACACCTTC. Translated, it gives CASSEASRQNYGYTF.

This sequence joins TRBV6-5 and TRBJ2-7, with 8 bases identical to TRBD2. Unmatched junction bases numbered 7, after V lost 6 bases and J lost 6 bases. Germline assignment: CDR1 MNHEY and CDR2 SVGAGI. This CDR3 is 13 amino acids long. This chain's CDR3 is CASRSSGIPEQYF. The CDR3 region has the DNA TGTGCCAGCAGGAGTAGCGGGATCCCCGAGCAGTACTTC.

The DNA for the CDR3 is TGTGCCAGCAGTCCACTAGCGGGAGGGTATGAGCAGTTCTTC. Translated: CASSPLAGGYEQFF. The genes are TRBV27 and TRBJ2-1, with 13 bases matching TRBD2. Trimming removed 5 bases from V and 8 bases from J; junction bases left unmatched: 3. Germline V lookup: CDR1 MNHEY, CDR2 SMNVEV (reference sequence). The CDR3 length is 14 residues.

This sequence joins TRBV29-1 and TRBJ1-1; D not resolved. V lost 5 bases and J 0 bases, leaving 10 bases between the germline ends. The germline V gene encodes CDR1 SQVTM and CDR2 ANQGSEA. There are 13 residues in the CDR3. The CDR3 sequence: CSVQNSMNTEAFF. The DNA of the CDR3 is TGCAGCGTTCAAAACAGCATGAACACTGAAGCTTTCTTT.

The CDR3 DNA reads as TGTGCCAGCAGAAGCGGGAGTGGAGAGACCCAGTACTTC. It encodes CASRSGSGETQYF. This chain uses TRBV6-5 with TRBJ2-5; TRBD2 matches 8 bases. J gave up 4 bases and V 6 bases, and 4 bases lay outside the gene matches. Germline V gene sequence: CDR1 MNHEY, CDR2 SVGAGI. There are 13 residues in the CDR3.

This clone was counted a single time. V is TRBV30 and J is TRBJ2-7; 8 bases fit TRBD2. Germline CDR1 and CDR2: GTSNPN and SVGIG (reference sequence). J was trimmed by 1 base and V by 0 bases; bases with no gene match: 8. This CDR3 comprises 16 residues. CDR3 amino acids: CAWSVPISGKSYEQYF. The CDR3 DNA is TGTGCCTGGAGTGTACCTATTAGCGGGAAGTCCTACGAGCAGTACTTC.

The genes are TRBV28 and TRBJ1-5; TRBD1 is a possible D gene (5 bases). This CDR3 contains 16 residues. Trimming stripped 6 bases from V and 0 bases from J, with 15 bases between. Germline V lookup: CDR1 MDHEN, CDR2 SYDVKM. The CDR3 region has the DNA TGTGCCAGCAGGAACACTGACAGTTATAGCAATCAGCCCCAGCATTTT. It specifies CASRNTDSYSNQPQHF. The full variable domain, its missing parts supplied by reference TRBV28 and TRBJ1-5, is DVKVTQSSRYLVKRTGEKVFLECVQDMDHENMFWYRQDPGLGLRLIYFSYDVKMKEKGDIPEGYSVSREKKERFSLILESASTNQTSMYLCASRNTDSYSNQPQHFGDGTRLSIL.

The DNA of the CDR3 is TGTGCCAGCAGCTTGACTAGCGGGTCCTACAATGAGCAGTTCTTC. This encodes CASSLTSGSYNEQFF. The V gene is TRBV5-6, the J gene TRBJ2-1; 9 bases align to TRBD2. The CDR3 covers 15 residues. CDR1 is SGHDT and CDR2 is YYEEEE in the germline V gene. V was clipped by 1 base and J by 1 base; unmatched bases: 0. Using reference TRBV5-6 and TRBJ2-1 for the parts outside the CDR3, the full variable domain is DAGVTQSPTHLIKTRGQQVTLRCSPKSGHDTVSWYQQALGQGPQFIFQYYEEEERQRGNFPDRFSGHQFPNYSSELNVNALLLGDSALYLCASSLTSGSYNEQFFGPGTRLTVL.

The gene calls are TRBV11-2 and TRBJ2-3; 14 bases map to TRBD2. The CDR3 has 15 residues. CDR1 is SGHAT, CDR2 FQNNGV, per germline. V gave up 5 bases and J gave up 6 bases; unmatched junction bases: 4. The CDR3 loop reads CASSRLAGGRDTQYF. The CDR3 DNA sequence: TGTGCCAGCAGCAGACTAGCGGGAGGGCGGGATACGCAGTATTTT.

Written as DNA, the CDR3 is TGTGCCAGCAGCGTAGGTTGGAGAATCCCCAATTACGAGCAGTACTTC. Translated: CASSVGWRIPNYEQYF. V and J are TRBV9 and TRBJ2-7; D ambiguous. This CDR3 comprises 16 residues. V was cut by 0 bases and J by 4 bases, with 17 bases left in between. CDR1 and CDR2 from the germline V gene are SGDLS and YYNGEE.

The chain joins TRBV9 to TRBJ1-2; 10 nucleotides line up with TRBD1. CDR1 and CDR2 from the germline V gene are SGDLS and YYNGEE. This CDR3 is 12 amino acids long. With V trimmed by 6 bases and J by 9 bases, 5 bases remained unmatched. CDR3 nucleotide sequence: TGTGCCAGCACGGGACAGGGGTCGAGCTACACCTTC. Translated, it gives CASTGQGSSYTF. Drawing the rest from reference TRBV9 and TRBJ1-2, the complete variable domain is DSGVTQTPKHLITATGQRVTLRCSPRSGDLSVYWYQQSLDQGLQFLIQYYNGEERAKGNILERFSAQQFPDLHSELNLSSLELGDSALYFCASTGQGSSYTFGSGTRLTVV.

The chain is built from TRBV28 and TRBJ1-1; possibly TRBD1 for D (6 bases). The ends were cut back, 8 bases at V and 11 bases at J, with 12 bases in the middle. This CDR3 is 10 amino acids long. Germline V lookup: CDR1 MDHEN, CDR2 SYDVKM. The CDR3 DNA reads TGTGCCAGCCGTGGGGGCGCGGCTTTCTTT. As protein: CASRGGAAFF.

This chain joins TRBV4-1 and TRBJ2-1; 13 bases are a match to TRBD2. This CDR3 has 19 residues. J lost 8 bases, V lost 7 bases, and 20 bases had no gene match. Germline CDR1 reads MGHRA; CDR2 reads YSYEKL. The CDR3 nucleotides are TGCGCCAGCATCCTCCGCGCCCAACTAGCGGGAGGGCCTTGGGATGAGCAGTTCTTC. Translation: CASILRAQLAGGPWDEQFF.

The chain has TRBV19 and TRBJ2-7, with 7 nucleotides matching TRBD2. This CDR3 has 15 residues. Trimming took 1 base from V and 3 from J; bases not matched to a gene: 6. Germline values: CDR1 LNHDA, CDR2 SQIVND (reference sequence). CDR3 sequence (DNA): TGTGCCAGTAGTATAGCGTTAGCGGGCCGCTACGAGCAGTACTTC. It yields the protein CASSIALAGRYEQYF.

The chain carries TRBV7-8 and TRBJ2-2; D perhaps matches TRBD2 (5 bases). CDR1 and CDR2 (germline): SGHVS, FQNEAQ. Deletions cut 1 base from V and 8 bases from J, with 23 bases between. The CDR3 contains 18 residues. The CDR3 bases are TGTGCCAGCAGCTTAGGAGGGAACCCTGCCATATCGTCAGGGGAGCTGTTTTTT. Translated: CASSLGGNPAISSGELFF.

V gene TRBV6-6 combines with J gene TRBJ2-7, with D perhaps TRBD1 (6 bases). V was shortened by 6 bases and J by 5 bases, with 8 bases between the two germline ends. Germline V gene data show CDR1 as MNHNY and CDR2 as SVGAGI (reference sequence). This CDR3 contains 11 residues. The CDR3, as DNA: TGTGCCAGCAGCTCAGGGGACGAGCAGTACTTC. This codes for CASSSGDEQYF.